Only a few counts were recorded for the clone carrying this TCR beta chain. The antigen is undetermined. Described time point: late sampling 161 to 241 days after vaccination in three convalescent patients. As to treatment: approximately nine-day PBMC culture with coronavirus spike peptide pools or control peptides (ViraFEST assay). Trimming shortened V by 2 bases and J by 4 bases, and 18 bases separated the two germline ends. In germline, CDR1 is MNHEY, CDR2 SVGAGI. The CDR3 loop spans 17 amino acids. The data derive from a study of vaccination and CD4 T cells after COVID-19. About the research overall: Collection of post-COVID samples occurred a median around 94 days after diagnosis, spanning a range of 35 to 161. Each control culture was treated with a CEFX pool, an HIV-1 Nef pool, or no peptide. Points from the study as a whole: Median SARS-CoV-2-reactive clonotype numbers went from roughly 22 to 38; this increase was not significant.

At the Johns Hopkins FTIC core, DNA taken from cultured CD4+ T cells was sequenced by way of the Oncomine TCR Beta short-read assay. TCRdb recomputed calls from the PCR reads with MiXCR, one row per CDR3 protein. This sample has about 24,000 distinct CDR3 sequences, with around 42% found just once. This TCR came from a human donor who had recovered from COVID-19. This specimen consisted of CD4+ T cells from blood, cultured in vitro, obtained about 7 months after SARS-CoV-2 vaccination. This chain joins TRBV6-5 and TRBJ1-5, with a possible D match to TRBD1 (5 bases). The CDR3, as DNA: TGTGCCAGCAGTTACCTGGCAGGGTGGACACCAAATCAGCCCCAGCATTTT. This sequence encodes CASSYLAGWTPNQPQHF.